The 28 T cell receptor beta chains given below trace back to one sample, sequenced in a study of CD8 T cells in Susac syndrome. Random hexamers were used to reverse transcribe an amount of about 0.45 to 1 ug RNA. TCRdb independently ran MiXCR on the immunoSEQ multiplex PCR reads; one entry per CDR3 protein. The data show about 120,000 distinct CDR3 sequences, 80% to 95% seen once. The sequencing input was CD8+ T cells from PBMCs. Receptors originate from a human donor in good health.

This sequence joins TRBV27 and TRBJ2-7; 8 positions agree with TRBD1. CDR1 and CDR2 from the germline V gene are MNHEY and SMNVEV (reference sequence). V dropped 9 bases and J dropped 4; count of bases not matched to a gene: 8. The CDR3 spans 13 residues. The CDR3 spells CASTGTGFYEQYF. CDR3 bases: TGTGCCAGTACCGGGACAGGCTTTTACGAGCAGTACTTC.

V gene TRBV27 combines with J gene TRBJ1-1, with D perhaps matching TRBD1 (6 bases). This CDR3 is built from 17 residues. Deletions cut 5 bases from V and 0 bases from J, with 19 bases between. The germline CDR1 and CDR2 sequences are MNHEY and SMNVEV (reference sequence). CDR3 protein: CASSAAGQGLMNTEAFF. The DNA for the CDR3 is TGTGCCAGCAGTGCCGCGGGGCAGGGGCTCATGAACACTGAAGCTTTCTTT.

This sequence joins TRBV7-2 and TRBJ2-3; D possibly matches TRBD1 or TRBD2 (5 bases each). Germline values: CDR1 SGHTA, CDR2 FQGNSA. Trimming removed 3 bases from V and 1 base from J, with 5 bases in between. The CDR3 covers 13 residues. The CDR3 spells CASSLGGTDTQYF. CDR3 DNA sequence: TGTGCCAGCAGCTTGGGGGGCACAGATACGCAGTATTTT.

The CDR3 is CASSRGRGQGQPQHF. CDR3 coding DNA: TGTGCCAGCAGCCGCGGCAGGGGGCAAGGTCAGCCCCAGCATTTT. This chain connects TRBV7-2 to TRBJ1-5, with TRBD1 identical over 8 bases. Germline CDR1 is SGHTA and CDR2 is FQGNSA. This CDR3 spans 15 amino acids. V lost 5 bases, J lost 6 bases, and 9 bases stayed unmatched.

The rearrangement uses TRBV6-6 and TRBJ1-2; D is unresolved. CDR3 size: 11 residues. The germline gives CDR1 MNHNY, CDR2 SVGAGI (reference sequence). V dropped 8 bases and J dropped 3 bases, with 7 bases sitting between them. The CDR3 is CASRSDYGYTF. The CDR3 DNA reads TGTGCCAGCCGAAGTGACTATGGCTACACCTTC.

The CDR3 here is CSQREGLLNEQFF. In DNA form, the CDR3 reads TGCAGTCAAAGGGAGGGACTTTTGAATGAGCAGTTCTTC. The chain recombines TRBV20-1 with TRBJ2-1; 7 nucleotides agree with TRBD2. V was clipped by 8 bases and J by 7 bases; unmatched bases: 11. CDR1 and CDR2 (germline): DFQATT, SNEGSKA (reference sequence). The CDR3 spans 13 residues.

This rearrangement joins TRBV10-2 to TRBJ2-5, with 8 positions matching TRBD1. The CDR3 is 15 residues long. CDR1 and CDR2 (germline): WSHSY, SAAADI. The junction had 12 bases not matched to a gene; V was cut back by 5 bases and J by 7 bases. The CDR3 bases are TGCGCCAGCAGTCCGGACAGGGAGAAACAGGGGACCCAGTACTTC. It is translated as CASSPDREKQGTQYF.

The J gene is TRBJ2-1, the V gene TRBV7-8; tentatively, D is TRBD2 (6 bases). Between the trimmed V and J ends, which lost 0 bases and 0 bases, there was a span of 9 bases. The CDR3 totals 16 residues. Germline values: CDR1 SGHVS, CDR2 FQNEAQ. This CDR3 is CASSLAVGGSYNEQFF. CDR3 nucleotide sequence: TGTGCCAGCAGCTTAGCCGTCGGGGGCTCCTACAATGAGCAGTTCTTC.

The chain links TRBV5-1 to TRBJ2-7, with 7 bases aligning to TRBD1. CDR1 and CDR2 from the germline V gene are SGHRS and YFSETQ. The CDR3 has 14 residues. The trim removed 0 bases at V and 2 bases at J, leaving 2 bases unmatched. The CDR3 DNA sequence: TGCGCCAGCAGCTTGGTGCAGGGGGCCTACGAGCAGTACTTC. It is translated as CASSLVQGAYEQYF.

The chain joins TRBV5-1 to TRBJ2-3; no reliable D call. Germline loops: CDR1 SGHRS, CDR2 YFSETQ. Between the trimmed V and J ends, which lost 0 bases and 3 bases, there was a span of 14 bases. The CDR3 spans 16 residues. The CDR3: CASSLGGVVGTDTQYF. The CDR3 DNA sequence: TGCGCCAGCAGCTTGGGAGGAGTGGTTGGGACAGATACGCAGTATTTT.

The chain employs TRBV7-6 and TRBJ2-1; 9 nucleotides match TRBD1. The germline gives CDR1 SGHVS, CDR2 FNYEAQ. V shed 3 bases and J 3 bases; nucleotides not matched to a gene: 3. This CDR3 comprises 15 residues. The CDR3 is CASSFDRGVYNEQFF. The DNA of the CDR3 is TGTGCCAGCAGCTTCGACAGGGGGGTCTACAATGAGCAGTTCTTC.

The V and J genes are TRBV29-1 and TRBJ2-4, with a possible D match to TRBD1 (5 bases). The CDR3 runs to 16 residues. Germline loops: CDR1 SQVTM, CDR2 ANQGSEA. V was clipped by 3 bases and J by 1 base, with 16 bases between them. The CDR3 coding sequence is TGCAGCGTTGATCTCCCGGACAACGGGGCCAAAAACATTCAGTACTTC. This codes for CSVDLPDNGAKNIQYF. Full variable domain (outside the CDR3, taken from reference TRBV29-1 and TRBJ2-4): SAVISQKPSRDICQRGTSLTIQCQVDSQVTMMFWYRQQPGQSLTLIATANQGSEATYESGFVIDKFPISRPNLTFSTLTVSNMSPEDSSIYLCSVDLPDNGAKNIQYFGAGTRLSVL.

This chain links TRBV29-1 with TRBJ1-1; D remains unclear. Germline V gene data show CDR1 as SQVTM and CDR2 as ANQGSEA. The CDR3 is made up of 12 amino acids. V shed 7 bases and J shed 7 bases, with 16 bases lying between them. CDR3: CSARTAQVEAFF. The CDR3 bases are TGCAGCGCCAGGACGGCCCAAGTTGAAGCTTTCTTT.

The chain joins TRBV5-5 to TRBJ2-7; D possibly corresponds to TRBD1 (6 bases). The germline V and J ends were trimmed by 2 bases and 1 base, with 19 bases remaining between them. Per germline, CDR1 SGHKS and CDR2 YYEKEE (reference sequence). The CDR3 has 17 amino acids. CDR3 coding DNA: TGTGCCAGCAGCTTTCTAGTCGGAACAGGGATATCCTACGAGCAGTACTTC. It specifies CASSFLVGTGISYEQYF.

The rearrangement uses TRBV9 and TRBJ2-2; no firm D call. CDR1 and CDR2 (germline): SGDLS, YYNGEE. V was pared by 2 bases and J by 0 bases, with 14 bases between. The CDR3 totals 17 residues. The chain's CDR3 is CASSVKRTAPNTGELFF. The CDR3 nucleotides read TGTGCCAGCAGCGTCAAACGGACGGCGCCGAACACCGGGGAGCTGTTTTTT.

This sequence joins TRBV27 and TRBJ2-7, with D tentatively TRBD1 (6 bases). V was clipped by 6 bases and J by 1 base, with 16 bases between them. Germline assignment: CDR1 MNHEY and CDR2 SMNVEV (reference sequence). The CDR3 covers 15 residues. CDR3 DNA: TGTGCCAGCAGACGGGACATAAGTGGATCCTACGAGCAGTACTTC. Its translation is CASRRDISGSYEQYF.

V usage is TRBV4-3 and J usage is TRBJ2-7; TRBD2 is a possible D gene (6 bases). Germline CDR1 LGHNA, CDR2 YSLEER. The CDR3 is made up of 19 amino acids. Deletions cut 0 bases from V and 4 bases from J, with 25 bases between. CDR3 sequence reads: CASSQDINSPGTGMYEQYF. CDR3 DNA sequence: TGCGCCAGCAGCCAAGATATCAACTCCCCCGGGACTGGGATGTACGAGCAGTACTTC.

This rearrangement joins TRBV15 to TRBJ2-1; 11 bases are a match to TRBD2. The CDR3 runs 15 residues. In germline, CDR1 is LNHNV, CDR2 YYDKDF (reference sequence). V lost 4 bases and J lost 8; bases outside the gene matches: 7. CDR3 nucleotides: TGTGCCACCAGCACTTCTAGCGGGGGGACGGATGAGCAGTTCTTC. Residues: CATSTSSGGTDEQFF.

The V call is TRBV19, the J call TRBJ2-1, with D maybe TRBD2 (6 bases). The CDR3 is 13 residues long. V lost 4 bases and J lost 7, with 11 bases in between. From germline, CDR1 is LNHDA and CDR2 SQIVND (reference sequence). The CDR3 is CASSRDFLNEQFF. CDR3 nucleotides: TGTGCCAGTAGTAGGGACTTTTTGAATGAGCAGTTCTTC.

This chain connects TRBV27 to TRBJ2-7, with D uncertain. Germline CDR1 reads MNHEY; CDR2 reads SMNVEV (reference sequence). Trimming shortened V by 8 bases and J by 3 bases, and 14 bases separated the two germline ends. CDR3 size: 13 residues. CDR3 sequence reads: CASGVSLLYEQYF. Here the CDR3 DNA reads TGTGCCAGCGGGGTCTCCCTACTCTACGAGCAGTACTTC.

The chain employs TRBV6-6 and TRBJ2-5; 10 bases align to TRBD2. Germline V CDR1 and CDR2: MNHNY, SVGAGI (reference sequence). Trimming at V came to 2 bases and at J to 1 base, leaving 4 bases not matched to a gene. The length of the CDR3 is 16 residues. CDR3 sequence: CASSYGTSGTQETQYF. CDR3 sequence (DNA): TGTGCCAGCAGTTACGGCACTAGCGGGACCCAAGAGACCCAGTACTTC.

The V and J genes are TRBV4-3 and TRBJ2-5; 7 nucleotides line up with TRBD1. The CDR3 contains 15 residues. Germline CDR1 reads LGHNA; CDR2 reads YSLEER. After removal of 2 bases from V and 3 bases from J, the junction contained 6 bases not matched to a gene. As DNA, the CDR3 is TGCGCCAGCAGCCAAATCTCCGGGACAGAAGAGACCCAGTACTTC. Protein product: CASSQISGTEETQYF.

The chain links TRBV20-1 to TRBJ2-3; D perhaps matches TRBD2 (5 bases). CDR3 length: 13 amino acids. The V end was cut by 6 bases, the J end by 0 bases, with 10 bases between. Germline CDR1 and CDR2: DFQATT and SNEGSKA (reference sequence). The CDR3, as DNA: TGCAGTGCCTGGGAGATTAGCACAGATACGCAGTATTTT. Encoded protein: CSAWEISTDTQYF.

The gene calls are TRBV4-2 and TRBJ1-6, with 7 bases aligning to TRBD1. Germline V CDR1 and CDR2: LGHNA, YNFKEQ. The V segment lost 0 bases and the J segment 10 bases; nucleotides outside the gene matches: 9. The CDR3 covers 16 residues. The CDR3 loop reads CASSQESRQGGSPLHF. The CDR3, as DNA: TGTGCCAGCAGCCAAGAGAGCAGGCAGGGGGGGTCACCCCTCCACTTT.

V and J are TRBV7-3 and TRBJ2-1; maybe TRBD2 (7 bases). From germline, CDR1 is SGHTA and CDR2 FQGTGA. The CDR3 has 15 amino acids. V was cut by 5 bases and J by 7 bases, with 18 bases left in between. This CDR3 reads CASSPPYGGPNEQFF. The CDR3 coding sequence is TGTGCCAGCAGCCCTCCTTACGGGGGGCCTAATGAGCAGTTCTTC.

The chain combines TRBV18 with TRBJ2-3, with D possibly TRBD2 on 6 matching bases. Trimming took 6 bases from V and 3 from J, leaving 19 bases between them. Per germline, CDR1 KGHSH and CDR2 LQKENI. The CDR3 length is 16 residues. The CDR3 reads CASSSLGGSLTDTQYF. DNA for the CDR3: TGTGCCAGCTCCTCCTTGGGAGGTAGCTTGACAGATACGCAGTATTTT.

The CDR3 DNA follows: TGCAGTGCTAGAACCGCGGGCAGGGGGAATGAAAAACTGTTTTTT. This translates into CSARTAGRGNEKLFF. The chain joins TRBV20-1 to TRBJ1-4, with 7 bases matching TRBD1. CDR3 size: 15 residues. Germline CDR1 DFQATT, CDR2 SNEGSKA (reference sequence). J gave up 5 bases and V 2 bases, and 8 bases lay outside the gene matches.

This clonotype appeared a single time. V and J are TRBV6-2 or TRBV6-3 and TRBJ2-2; TRBD2 is a possible D gene (6 bases). The germline gives CDR1 MNHEY, CDR2 SVGEGT. There are 16 residues in the CDR3. Trimming removed 2 bases at V and 6 bases at J, with 16 bases between. The CDR3 sequence: CASSYPRVGGAGELFF. The DNA for the CDR3 is TGTGCCAGCAGTTACCCTCGGGTCGGGGGTGCCGGGGAGCTGTTTTTT.